What follows is one T cell receptor beta chain and its context. The investigators amplified TCR beta CDR3 regions from RNA transcripts. First-round RT-PCR with HTBI primers amplified the TCR CDR3 region. MiXCR, run by TCRdb on the multiplex PCR reads, gives a single entry per CDR3 protein. Of roughly 570,000 distinct CDR3 sequences listed, around 16% are singletons. The record originates from a study of T cells in Graves' hyperthyroidism and ophthalmopathy. Germline V lookup: CDR1 SGHRS, CDR2 YFSETQ. The CDR3 consists of 14 residues. Between the trimmed V and J ends, which lost 0 bases and 5 bases, there was a span of 11 bases.

The chain links TRBV5-1 to TRBJ1-1; D remains ambiguous. Material: blood. The TCR sequence derives from a woman in her twenties or thirties with Graves' hyperthyroidism. For the CDR3, the DNA is TGCGCCAGCAGCTTGGAGCCTGGAGGAACTGAAGCTTTCTTT. Residues: CASSLEPGGTEAFF.